The clone carrying this T cell receptor beta chain was picked up a small number of times. Its antigen is not known. Each CDR3 protein is one row after TCRdb ran MiXCR on the RT-PCR reads. The sample carries under 950,000 distinct CDR3 sequences, about 20% recorded once. The data are from a study of response to subunit inactivated influenza vaccine. Study observations and caveats: It was suggested by the authors that few new T cells are recruited by each seasonal influenza vaccination.

This CDR3 contains 15 residues. Trimming removed 6 bases from V and 3 bases from J; junction bases left unmatched: 8. The chain carries TRBV12-3 or TRBV12-4 and TRBJ2-7; 10 nucleotides line up with TRBD1. The sample here was PBMCs from blood, taken roughly 5 days after vaccination. The receptor comes from a man aged 50 to 60 who received an inactivated influenza vaccine. The CDR3 DNA reads TGTGCCAGCAGCCCGACAGGGGGCGTGAGCTACGAGCAGTACTTC. Translation: CASSPTGGVSYEQYF.